Following are 19 T cell receptor beta chains from one sample sequenced in a study of T cell responses to AZD1222 COVID-19 vaccine. This table comes from immunoSEQ multiplex PCR, and its TCRdb copy is limited to in-frame clones, with some not included. The sample includes about 120,000 clones, 80% to 95% of them seen just once. Here the sequenced sample was peripheral blood, taken 28 days after the second AZD1222 dose. The receptors stem from an adult who received the AZD1222 COVID-19 vaccine.

This clone turned up a few times. The V call is TRBV28, the J call TRBJ2-7; 9 bases are a match to TRBD2. The junction had 11 bases not matched to a gene; V was cut back by 7 bases and J by 4 bases. The CDR3 runs 15 residues. CDR1 and CDR2 (germline): MDHEN, SYDVKM. The CDR3 DNA follows: TGTGCCAGCAATACCCTAGCGGGAAATGGGTACGAGCAGTACTTC. Encoded protein: CASNTLAGNGYEQYF.

The gene calls are TRBV19 and TRBJ1-2; D is perhaps TRBD1 (5 bases). The CDR3 spans 12 residues. V was clipped by 4 bases and J by 8 bases, with 11 bases between them. Looked up from germline, CDR1 is LNHDA and CDR2 is SQIVND (reference sequence). The CDR3 loop is CASSTDSRGYTF. CDR3 nucleotide sequence: TGTGCCAGTAGTACTGACAGTCGCGGCTACACCTTC.

The chain links TRBV6-5 to TRBJ1-2; D gene unclear. The V end lost 10 bases, the J end lost 6 bases, and 15 bases lay between the germline ends. The CDR3 runs to 12 residues. Per the germline V gene, CDR1 is MNHEY and CDR2 is SVGAGI. CDR3 amino acids: CAIKVGVDGYTF. DNA for the CDR3: TGTGCCATCAAAGTTGGGGTCGATGGCTACACCTTC.

V is TRBV5-1 and J is TRBJ2-7; the D gene could be TRBD1 or TRBD2 (6 bases each). This CDR3 has 13 residues. Germline V gene sequence: CDR1 SGHRS, CDR2 YFSETQ. V gave up 5 bases and J gave up 3 bases, with 12 bases separating them. This CDR3 reads CASREGRGYEQYF. In DNA form, the CDR3 reads TGCGCCAGCAGGGAGGGCAGGGGCTACGAGCAGTACTTC.

This clone was found once. The chain couples TRBV7-2 to TRBJ2-3; D is unresolved. CDR1 is SGHTA and CDR2 is FQGNSA in the germline V gene. V lost 3 bases and J lost 3, with 4 bases in between. The CDR3 runs to 12 residues. This chain's CDR3 is CASSLRTDTQYF. The CDR3, as DNA: TGTGCCAGCAGCTTGAGGACAGATACGCAGTATTTT.

V is TRBV5-6 and J is TRBJ1-5, with D hard to call. V lost 1 base and J lost 6, with 14 bases in between. Germline-derived CDR1 and CDR2 are SGHDT and YYEEEE. The CDR3 runs to 15 residues. CDR3 nucleotides: TGTGCCAGCAGCTTGAGGGCTGTTAGAGGTCAGCCCCAGCATTTT. Encoded protein: CASSLRAVRGQPQHF.

The chain recombines TRBV6-5 with TRBJ2-4; 7 bases map to TRBD2. CDR1 and CDR2 (germline): MNHEY, SVGAGI. V lost 0 bases, J lost 8 bases, and 4 bases stayed unmatched. The CDR3 is 14 residues long. The CDR3: CASSYSGLEYIQYF. DNA for the CDR3: TGTGCCAGCAGTTACTCTGGACTAGAATACATTCAGTACTTC.

This clone was detected only a few times. The chain combines TRBV29-1 with TRBJ2-7; 8 bases match TRBD1. The CDR3 covers 13 residues. From germline, CDR1 is SQVTM and CDR2 ANQGSEA. The trim removed 6 bases at V and 6 bases at J, leaving 10 bases unmatched. For the CDR3, the DNA is TGCAGCGTCAGGGGGCGTCATGGGGGCGAGCAGTACTTC. As protein: CSVRGRHGGEQYF.

The chain links TRBV19 to TRBJ1-4; D perhaps matches TRBD1 (5 bases). Germline values: CDR1 LNHDA, CDR2 SQIVND (reference sequence). V was clipped by 2 bases and J by 7 bases, with 14 bases between them. The CDR3 spans 15 residues. CDR3 residues: CASSIWGTYSEKLFF. CDR3 sequence (DNA): TGTGCCAGTAGTATATGGGGGACCTATAGTGAAAAACTGTTTTTT.

The V call is TRBV7-2, the J call TRBJ2-7; D may be TRBD2 (6 bases). The CDR3 totals 15 residues. Trimming took 2 bases from V and 3 from J, leaving 14 bases between them. Germline CDR1 SGHTA, CDR2 FQGNSA. CDR3 sequence: CASSLSLGLSYEQYF. The CDR3 DNA sequence: TGTGCCAGCAGCTTATCTTTGGGACTCAGCTACGAGCAGTACTTC.

The chain links TRBV10-3 to TRBJ2-7; 8 bases are a match to TRBD1. The CDR3 consists of 14 residues. After removal of 10 bases from V and 0 bases from J, the junction contained 8 bases not matched to a gene. The germline CDR1 and CDR2 sequences are ENHRY and SYGVKD. The CDR3 sequence is CATQPGQDSYEQYF. Here the CDR3 DNA reads TGTGCCACCCAGCCGGGACAGGACTCCTACGAGCAGTACTTC.

This chain joins TRBV6-5 and TRBJ1-2; D perhaps matches TRBD1 (6 bases). Per the germline V gene, CDR1 is MNHEY and CDR2 is SVGAGI. Deletions cut 5 bases from V and 8 bases from J, with 12 bases between. The CDR3 loop spans 12 amino acids. The CDR3 nucleotides are TGTGCCAGCAGTAACCCAGGGGTAGGCTACACCTTC. Translated: CASSNPGVGYTF.

The DNA of the CDR3 is TGTGCCAGCAGTCCAGGTGATGGCTACACCTTC. This codes for CASSPGDGYTF. The rearrangement uses TRBV27 and TRBJ1-2; D not resolved. V was pared by 5 bases and J by 6 bases, with 7 bases between. The CDR3 is 11 residues long. From germline, CDR1 is MNHEY and CDR2 SMNVEV (reference sequence).

The chain uses TRBV11-2 and TRBJ1-3; D not certain. The CDR3 runs 16 residues. Germline-derived CDR1 and CDR2 are SGHAT and FQNNGV. The germline V and J ends were trimmed by 1 base and 4 bases, with 14 bases remaining between them. CDR3 bases: TGTGCCAGCAGCTTAGCTTTATCCGGGCAGGGAAACACCATATATTTT. It translates to CASSLALSGQGNTIYF. The full variable domain, with the rest looked up from reference TRBV11-2 and TRBJ1-3, is EAGVAQSPRYKIIEKRQSVAFWCNPISGHATLYWYQQILGQGPKLLIQFQNNGVVDDSQLPKDRFSAERLKGVDSTLKIQPAKLEDSAVYLCASSLALSGQGNTIYFGEGSWLTVV.

J is TRBJ2-7 and V is TRBV10-3; D call uncertain. V was pared by 6 bases and J by 1 base, with 10 bases between. The germline gives CDR1 ENHRY, CDR2 SYGVKD. CDR3 length equals 13 residues. The CDR3 loop is CAIRLDGSYEQYF. In DNA, the CDR3 is TGTGCCATCAGACTTGACGGATCCTACGAGCAGTACTTC.

This clone was counted once. The rearrangement joins TRBV4-1 to TRBJ2-7; TRBD2 agrees at 11 bases. Germline-derived CDR1 and CDR2 are MGHRA and YSYEKL. CDR3 size: 16 residues. Trimming removed 3 bases from V and 1 base from J; junction bases left unmatched: 5. The CDR3 region has the DNA TGCGCCAGCAGCCACCAGGGACTAGCGGCTTCCTACGAGCAGTACTTC. The encoded protein is CASSHQGLAASYEQYF.

The chain joins TRBV7-6 to TRBJ2-2; D is possibly TRBD2 (6 bases). Trimming shortened V by 1 base and J by 7 bases, and 16 bases separated the two germline ends. Germline values: CDR1 SGHVS, CDR2 FNYEAQ. This CDR3 spans 16 amino acids. The CDR3 coding sequence is TGTGCCAGCAGCTTAGGCGGAGGGATAGGGATCGGGGAGCTGTTTTTT. Residues: CASSLGGGIGIGELFF.

This sequence joins TRBV11-2 and TRBJ2-5; tentative D call: TRBD2 (6 bases). Germline values: CDR1 SGHAT, CDR2 FQNNGV. The CDR3 has 16 amino acids. Trimming shortened V by 4 bases and J by 9 bases, and 24 bases separated the two germline ends. CDR3 residues: CASSSKRWDHTGAQYF. The CDR3 DNA sequence: TGTGCCAGCAGCTCCAAACGTTGGGACCATACGGGGGCCCAGTACTTC.

The chain combines TRBV7-2 with TRBJ1-5; weak D call: TRBD1 (5 bases). V gave up 0 bases and J gave up 5 bases, with 26 bases separating them. Germline V gene lookup returns CDR1 SGHTA and CDR2 FQGNSA. The CDR3 contains 20 residues. CDR3 amino acids: CASSLASFLSIRQGDQPQHF. Written as DNA, the CDR3 is TGTGCCAGCAGCTTAGCGTCGTTTTTGAGCATACGGCAGGGCGATCAGCCCCAGCATTTT.